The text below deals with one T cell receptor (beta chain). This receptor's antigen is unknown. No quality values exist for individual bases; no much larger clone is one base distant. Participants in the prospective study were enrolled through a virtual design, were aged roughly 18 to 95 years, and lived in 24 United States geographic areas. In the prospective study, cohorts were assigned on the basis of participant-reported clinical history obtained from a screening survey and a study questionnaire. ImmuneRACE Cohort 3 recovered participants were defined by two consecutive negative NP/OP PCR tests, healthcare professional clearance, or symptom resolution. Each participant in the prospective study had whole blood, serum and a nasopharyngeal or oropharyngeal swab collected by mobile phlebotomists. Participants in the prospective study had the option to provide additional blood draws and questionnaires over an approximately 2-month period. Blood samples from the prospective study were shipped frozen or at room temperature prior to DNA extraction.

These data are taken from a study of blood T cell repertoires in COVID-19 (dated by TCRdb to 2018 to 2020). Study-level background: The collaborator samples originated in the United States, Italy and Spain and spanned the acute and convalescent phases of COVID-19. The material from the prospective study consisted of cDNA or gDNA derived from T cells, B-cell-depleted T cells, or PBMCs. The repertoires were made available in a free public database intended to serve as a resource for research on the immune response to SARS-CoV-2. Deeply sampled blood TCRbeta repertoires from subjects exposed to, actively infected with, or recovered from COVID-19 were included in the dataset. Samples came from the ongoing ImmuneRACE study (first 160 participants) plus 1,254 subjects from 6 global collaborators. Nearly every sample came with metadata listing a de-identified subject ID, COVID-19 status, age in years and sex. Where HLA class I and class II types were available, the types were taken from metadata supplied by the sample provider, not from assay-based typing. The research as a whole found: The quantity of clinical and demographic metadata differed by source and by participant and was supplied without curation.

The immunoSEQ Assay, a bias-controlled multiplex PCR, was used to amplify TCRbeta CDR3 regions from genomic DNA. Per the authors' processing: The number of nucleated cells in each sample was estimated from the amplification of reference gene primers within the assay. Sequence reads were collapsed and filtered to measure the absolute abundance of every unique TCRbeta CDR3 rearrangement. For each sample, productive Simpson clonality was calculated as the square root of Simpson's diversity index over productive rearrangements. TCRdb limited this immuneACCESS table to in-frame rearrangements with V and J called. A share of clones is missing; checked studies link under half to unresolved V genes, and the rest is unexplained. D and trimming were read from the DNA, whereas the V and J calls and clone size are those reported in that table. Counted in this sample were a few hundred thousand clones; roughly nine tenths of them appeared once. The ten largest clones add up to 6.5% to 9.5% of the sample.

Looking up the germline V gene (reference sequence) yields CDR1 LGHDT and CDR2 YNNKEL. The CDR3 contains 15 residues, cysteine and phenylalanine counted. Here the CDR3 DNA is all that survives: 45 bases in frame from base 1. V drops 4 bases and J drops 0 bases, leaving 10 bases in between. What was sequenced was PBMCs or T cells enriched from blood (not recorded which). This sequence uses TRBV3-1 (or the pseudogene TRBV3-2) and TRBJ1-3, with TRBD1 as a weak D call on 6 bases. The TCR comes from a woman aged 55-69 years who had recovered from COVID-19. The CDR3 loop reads CASSPTGSSGNTIYF. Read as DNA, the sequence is TGTGCCAGCAGCCCTACAGGGAGCTCTGGAAACACCATATATTTT.